This entry concerns a single T cell receptor beta chain. The specificity of this receptor is unknown. Base qualities are not at hand, and no much larger clone is one base apart. This specimen belongs to a study of CD4 T cells in relation to SARS-CoV-2 and coronaviruses (dated by TCRdb to the early 2020s). Looking at the study overall: The ViraFEST assay cultured PBMCs with antigen for nine to eleven days, then sequenced TCR beta CDR3s to find antigen-specific clonal expansions. The study assessed, at the TCR clonotype level, memory CD4+ T cell crossreactivity between SARS-CoV-2 and common cold coronavirus spike proteins. Across all 12 patients in the convalescent cohort, the median age was roughly 38 years, with a range of 21 to 72 years. A different, Illumina-based TCR-beta assay was used to sequence expansion assays from other donors in the study. The roughly twelve convalescent patients included 8 males and 4 females; two subjects were Hispanic. Shared crossreactive spike epitopes were mapped to their HLA restriction using patient-derived lymphoblastoid cell lines. The Adaptive Biotechnologies TCR-sequencing kit was used to sequence samples from a few pre-COVID donors and the naive versus memory experiments, while other data came from Illumina-based sequencing.

What the authors observed across the whole study: The study was limited by small numbers of patients and tested TCRs. Sequencing naive versus memory cells indicated that the assay picks up memory recall responses, not primary responses primed during culture. No donor contributed both pre-pandemic and post-infection samples, which limited tracing the source of pre-existing responses. In about 60% of donors, memory CD4+ clonotypes turned up that crossrecognized SARS-CoV-2 and at least one common cold coronavirus spike. Crossreactive clones showed significantly weaker SARS-CoV-2-driven expansion than monoreactive clones, consistent with antigenic imprinting. Crossreactivity analysis was centred on spike protein, so crossreactivity against other viral proteins was not assessed.

Naive and memory CD4+ T cells were separated from cryopreserved PBMCs through CD4 enrichment, which was followed by EasySep naive CD4+ T cell enrichment. Sorted naive or memory CD4+ T cells (about 100,000) were grown at a 1:1 ratio with T cell-depleted PBMCs and CEF peptides for 10 days. Triplicate replicate wells were generally used for each peptide culture condition. Ficoll-Paque PLUS gradient centrifugation was used to isolate PBMCs from leukapheresis product or whole blood. The PBMCs went either fresh into the expansion assay or into cryopreservation at -140 degrees C. The QIAamp Micro DNA Kit was used to extract genomic DNA from the CD4+ T cells. CEF-cultured naive and memory CD4+ T cell DNA received survey-level immunoSEQ TCR-beta sequencing. The authors' analysis ran thus. During preprocessing, nonproductive sequences were removed, along with CDR3s that did not begin with C, did not end with F or W, or were shorter than 7 amino acids. Antigen-specific clonotypes were called with the MANAFEST web app, based on expansion relative to reference and other culture wells. A clone counted as positive if significantly expanded in 2 of 3 replicate wells versus the reference culture at FDR below 0.05. To be called positive, a clone also had to show significant expansion compared with every other tandem well and an odds ratio greater than 5. Cultured and uncultured naive and memory CD4+ repertoires were searched for previously identified spike- and CEF-reactive CDR3s. CDR3 homology was quantified as pairwise Levenshtein distance, calculated with the stringdist R package after three terminal residues were trimmed from each end. TCRdb limited this immuneACCESS table to in-frame rearrangements with V and J called. A share of clones is missing; checked studies link under half to unresolved V genes, and the rest is unexplained. D and trimming come from the DNA, and the V and J calls and clone size come from that table. The sample profile shows around 28,000 clones; about 76% of them were found once. The top ten clonotypes cover almost 3.5% of the sample.

V is pared back by 4 bases and J by 9 bases, with 13 bases lying between the germline termini. The germline V gene (reference sequence) provides CDR1 MNHEY and CDR2 SMNVEV. CDR3 length: 13 amino acids, cysteine to phenylalanine. The retained sequence is limited to the CDR3, 39 bases, with the frame set at the first base. This chain is built from TRBV27 and TRBJ1-3; the D segment could be TRBD1, given 6 matching bases. The sequence derives from an adult with COVID-19. The sequenced sample consisted of memory CD4+ T cells from PBMCs, cultured in vitro. The cell subset or site label, as the study defines it: memory (non-naive) CD4+ T cells. For the CDR3, the sequence is CASSSRTEATIYF. The DNA sequence reads TGTGCCAGCAGTTCCAGGACAGAGGCCACCATATATTTT.